This T cell receptor (beta chain) originates from a study of radiotherapy plus CTLA-4 blockade in lung cancer. Whole-study context: Objective responses occurred in around 18% of patients; 31% had disease control.

Comment on this clone: Its antigen is as yet unknown.

This CDR3 is 16 amino acids long. Looked up from germline, CDR1 is SGHTA and CDR2 is FQGNSA. V was clipped by 2 bases and J by 4 bases; unmatched bases: 3. Treatment of patients with chemo-refractory metastatic non-small-cell lung cancer consisted of focal radiation plus CTLA-4 blockade with ipilimumab. The protocol was immunoSEQ multiplex PCR, while the TCRdb copy is restricted to in-frame clones and leaves out a portion. The sample shows tens of thousands of clones, about 88% of them seen only once. Overall study results and limits: Early shifts in blood T cell clones, with interferon-beta, reportedly predicted response best. There was expansion of tumor-derived TCR clones in blood after radiotherapy plus ipilimumab.

The input for sequencing was peripheral blood, taken from a patient treated with radiotherapy plus ipilimumab. This TCR derives from a human donor with non-small cell lung cancer that progressed on radiotherapy plus ipilimumab. The chain is built from TRBV7-2 and TRBJ2-2; 11 positions match TRBD1. CDR3 region: CASSLRTGGFTGELFF. CDR3 nucleotide sequence: TGTGCCAGCAGCTTACGGACAGGGGGCTTCACCGGGGAGCTGTTTTTT. Combining the CDR3 with reference TRBV7-2 and TRBJ2-2 gives the whole variable domain GAGVSQSPSNKVTEKGKDVELRCDPISGHTALYWYRQSLGQGLEFLIYFQGNSAPDKSGLPSDRFSAERTGGSVSTLTIQRTQQEDSAVYLCASSLRTGGFTGELFFGEGSRLTVL.